This TCR beta chain was obtained from a study of T cells in Graves' hyperthyroidism and ophthalmopathy. For the study at large: Sampling of peripheral blood happened at initial diagnosis, prior to any treatment.

J gave up 8 bases and V 4 bases, and 12 bases lay outside the gene matches. CDR3 length: 16 amino acids. Germline CDR1 SGDLS, CDR2 YYNGEE. In this sample, this clonotype turned up a few times. RNA transcripts served as the template for amplifying TCR beta CDR3 regions. RT-PCR in the first round (using the HTBI primer set) targeted the TCR CDR3. One entry per CDR3 protein, called by TCRdb with MiXCR from the multiplex PCR reads. The sample yields around 200,000 distinct CDR3 sequences, around 19% seen once. Sequenced input: blood. J is TRBJ1-6 and V is TRBV9; 7 bases agree with TRBD1. The sequence was collected from a man aged 40-55 years with Graves' hyperthyroidism. This CDR3 reads CASSKEGRGLHSPLHF. The CDR3 DNA reads TGTGCCAGCAGCAAAGAGGGTAGGGGGCTTCATTCACCCCTCCACTTT.